This T cell receptor beta chain was found in a study of blood T cell repertoires in COVID-19. Sequenced by immunoSEQ multiplex PCR; TCRdb stores in-frame clones only, minus some. Here the sample spans 40,000 to 55,000 clones, 60% to 80% being singletons. Deletions cut 5 bases from V and 0 bases from J, with 7 bases between. Germline CDR1 reads SGHAT; CDR2 reads FQNNGV. The CDR3 is 13 residues long. The TCR sequence derives from a woman aged 45-65 years with acute COVID-19. Material: PBMCs or T cells enriched from blood (not recorded which). The chain couples TRBV11-2 to TRBJ1-1; D is unclear. The CDR3 region has the DNA TGTGCCAGCAGCCGAAACATGAACACTGAAGCTTTCTTT. Translation: CASSRNMNTEAFF. Full variable domain (outside the CDR3, taken from reference TRBV11-2 and TRBJ1-1): EAGVAQSPRYKIIEKRQSVAFWCNPISGHATLYWYQQILGQGPKLLIQFQNNGVVDDSQLPKDRFSAERLKGVDSTLKIQPAKLEDSAVYLCASSRNMNTEAFFGQGTRLTVV.